Listed here are 20 T cell receptor beta chains from one sample, sequenced in a study of PD-1 blockade in classical Hodgkin lymphoma. Assay: immunoSEQ multiplex PCR; the TCRdb copy retains only in-frame clones and omits some. The data contain under 45,000 clones, 66% of them singletons. Time point of the sample: cycle 4 day 1 (C4D1), after five to seven weeks of nivolumab. Each patient relapsed following autologous stem cell transplantation, and prior brentuximab vedotin exposure differed. The source was peripheral blood mononuclear cells (PBMCs), collected before the fourth cycle of nivolumab. These receptors were taken from a human donor with classical Hodgkin lymphoma.

This clone came up a few times. This rearrangement joins TRBV11-2 to TRBJ2-2, with D unresolved. The CDR3 is 13 amino acids. CDR1 is SGHAT, CDR2 FQNNGV, per germline. Trimming pared 2 bases from V and 2 bases from J, leaving 3 bases between. The CDR3 sequence: CASSLTNTGELFF. CDR3 DNA sequence: TGTGCCAGCAGCTTAACAAACACCGGGGAGCTGTTTTTT. Full variable domain (rest looked up from reference TRBV11-2 and TRBJ2-2): EAGVAQSPRYKIIEKRQSVAFWCNPISGHATLYWYQQILGQGPKLLIQFQNNGVVDDSQLPKDRFSAERLKGVDSTLKIQPAKLEDSAVYLCASSLTNTGELFFGEGSRLTVL.

This clone was counted a few times. The chain recombines TRBV28 with TRBJ1-2; D unclear. CDR3 length: 12 residues. Deletions cut 4 bases from V and 6 bases from J, with 9 bases between. Germline CDR1 MDHEN, CDR2 SYDVKM. CDR3 coding DNA: TGTGCCAGCAGTTCAGGACTGAATGGCTACACCTTC. Translation gives CASSSGLNGYTF.

This clone was seen only a few times. This sequence joins TRBV7-2 and TRBJ1-5; no reliable D call. V shed 3 bases and J shed 7 bases, with 10 bases lying between them. Germline V gene data show CDR1 as SGHTA and CDR2 as FQGNSA. The CDR3 has 13 residues. The CDR3 DNA sequence: TGTGCCAGCAGCTTGAGGGTGGGACAGCCCCAGCATTTT. It specifies CASSLRVGQPQHF.

The chain uses TRBV30 and TRBJ1-1; weak D call: TRBD1 (6 bases). Germline CDR1 reads GTSNPN; CDR2 reads SVGIG (reference sequence). The V end was cut by 2 bases, the J end by 1 base, with 8 bases between. This CDR3 region has 13 residues. The CDR3 loop reads CAWSKQGNTEAFF. CDR3 sequence (DNA): TGTGCCTGGAGTAAACAGGGGAACACTGAAGCTTTCTTT.

Remarks on this clone: Other DNA variants within this sample encode the same CDR3. This chain connects TRBV2 to TRBJ2-5; 7 positions match TRBD1. This CDR3 is built from 14 residues. The germline V gene encodes CDR1 SNHLY and CDR2 FYNNEI. Trimming took 3 bases from V and 0 from J; bases not matched to a gene: 1. The CDR3 DNA follows: TGTGCCAGCAGTGAGGACAGGCACCAAGAGACCCAGTACTTC. Translating it yields CASSEDRHQETQYF.

The gene calls are TRBV6-5 and TRBJ2-6; 12 bases fit TRBD2. Trimming took 7 bases from V and 14 from J; bases not matched to a gene: 9. Germline values: CDR1 MNHEY, CDR2 SVGAGI. This CDR3 is built from 14 residues. The CDR3 DNA reads TGTGCCAGCATTCCTAGCGGGGGGGCCTCCCTCCTGACTTTC. Amino acid sequence: CASIPSGGASLLTF.

This clone was picked up a small number of times. V is TRBV12-5 and J is TRBJ1-1; D call uncertain. Germline V gene sequence: CDR1 LGHNT, CDR2 FRNRAP. The CDR3 has 13 amino acids. V lost 5 bases to trimming and J lost 0 bases, with 7 bases between them. The CDR3 DNA follows: TGTGCTAGTGGTAATGGACTGAACACTGAAGCTTTCTTT. It codes for CASGNGLNTEAFF.

The rearrangement joins TRBV7-2 to TRBJ2-7; D gene ambiguous. The CDR3 has 15 amino acids. Looked up from germline, CDR1 is SGHTA and CDR2 is FQGNSA. The V end was cut by 4 bases, the J end by 5 bases, with 18 bases between. CDR3 region: CASSSAATGLHEQYF. CDR3 coding DNA: TGTGCCAGCAGCTCGGCGGCAACCGGCCTGCACGAGCAGTACTTC.

The J gene is TRBJ1-5, the V gene TRBV5-8; 7 bases are shared with TRBD1. The length of the CDR3 is 14 residues. Per germline, CDR1 SGHTS and CDR2 YDEGEE. Losses at the gene ends were 4 bases for V and 3 bases for J; bases not matched to a gene: 4. The chain's CDR3 is CASSTGQVNQPQHF. For the CDR3, the DNA is TGTGCCAGCAGCACCGGACAGGTCAATCAGCCCCAGCATTTT.

The rearrangement uses TRBV7-2 and TRBJ1-1; D is uncertain. Per germline, CDR1 SGHTA and CDR2 FQGNSA. The CDR3 contains 13 residues. Trimming took off 4 bases at V and 10 bases at J, with 16 bases between the two ends. The CDR3 region is CASSSRWRSGAFF. CDR3 DNA: TGTGCCAGCAGCTCCCGCTGGAGAAGTGGAGCTTTCTTT.

This chain uses TRBV7-2 with TRBJ2-7; the D gene could be TRBD1 or TRBD2 (5 bases each). The ends were cut back, 5 bases at V and 0 bases at J, with 14 bases in the middle. This CDR3 has 15 amino acids. CDR1 is SGHTA and CDR2 is FQGNSA in the germline V gene. In nucleotides, the CDR3 is TGTGCCAGCAGCCCCGTTGGGGGAATCTCCTACGAGCAGTACTTC. It translates to CASSPVGGISYEQYF.

This clone has a count of ten or more. The chain couples TRBV7-2 to TRBJ2-3, with D perhaps matching TRBD1 or TRBD2 (5 bases each). The germline V and J ends were trimmed by 5 bases and 2 bases, with 14 bases remaining between them. The V gene's germline CDR1 is SGHTA and CDR2 FQGNSA. The CDR3 has 15 residues. CDR3 sequence (DNA): TGTGCCAGCAGCCGGGACGGTATGAACACAGATACGCAGTATTTT. Translated, it gives CASSRDGMNTDTQYF.

There are a few counts of this clone. The chain links TRBV4-3 to TRBJ1-3; 9 nucleotides align to TRBD1. Germline V CDR1 and CDR2: LGHNA, YSLEER. The CDR3 contains 16 residues. V lost 1 base and J lost 7; bases outside the gene matches: 8. CDR3 in DNA: TGCGCCAGCAGCCAAGCGTGGTCCGGACAGGGGAACACCATATATTTT. Protein product: CASSQAWSGQGNTIYF.

This sequence joins TRBV6-5 and TRBJ2-5; D is possibly TRBD1 or TRBD2 (5 bases each). CDR1 is MNHEY and CDR2 is SVGAGI in the germline V gene. CDR3 length equals 13 residues. V was cut by 6 bases and J by 6 bases, with 14 bases left in between. Written as DNA, the CDR3 is TGTGCCAGCAGGGGACCTCCGGGGAAGACCCAGTACTTC. Protein: CASRGPPGKTQYF.

This chain links TRBV7-9 with TRBJ2-7, with 8 bases that match TRBD2. Germline V lookup: CDR1 SEHNR, CDR2 FQNEAQ (reference sequence). With 7 bases clipped from V and 3 bases from J, the junction kept 14 bases outside the gene matches. The CDR3 spans 16 residues. The CDR3 DNA reads TGTGCCAGCACCCTCCAACCTAGCGGGTCGAACTACGAGCAGTACTTC. It codes for CASTLQPSGSNYEQYF.

The rearrangement links TRBV27 to TRBJ2-1, with D possibly TRBD1 on 6 matching bases. Germline CDR1 is MNHEY and CDR2 is SMNVEV (reference sequence). This CDR3 comprises 15 residues. Between the trimmed V and J ends, which lost 8 bases and 2 bases, there was a span of 16 bases. CDR3 DNA: TGTGCCAGCGGCTCAACCGGGACACCCTACAATGAGCAGTTCTTC. It translates to CASGSTGTPYNEQFF.

The chain recombines TRBV29-1 with TRBJ2-3, with 10 positions matching TRBD2. Trimming cost V 6 bases and J 6 bases; bases outside gene matches: 15. Germline V gives CDR1 SQVTM, CDR2 ANQGSEA. CDR3 length: 16 residues. The DNA for the CDR3 is TGCAGCGTGGGCTCGCTAGCGGGAGTGGGTCGGGATACGCAGTATTTT. It encodes CSVGSLAGVGRDTQYF.

The chain links TRBV5-1 to TRBJ2-6; 8 nucleotides agree with TRBD1. This CDR3 contains 19 residues. The V and J ends lost 3 bases and 0 bases, in that order; junction bases with no gene match: 11. Germline V gene data show CDR1 as SGHRS and CDR2 as YFSETQ. The CDR3 loop is CASSSGPGQVNSGANVLTF. DNA for the CDR3: TGCGCCAGCAGCTCAGGTCCGGGACAGGTGAACTCTGGGGCCAACGTCCTGACTTTC.

This rearrangement joins TRBV19 to TRBJ1-5; no clear D gene. The V gene's germline CDR1 is LNHDA and CDR2 SQIVND (reference sequence). V lost 6 bases to trimming and J lost 0 bases, with 9 bases between them. The CDR3 covers 14 residues. The CDR3 DNA follows: TGTGCCAGTAGCCGGACCTATAGCAATCAGCCCCAGCATTTT. Residues: CASSRTYSNQPQHF.

This clone showed up just a few times. The V and J genes are TRBV19 and TRBJ1-5, with a weak D call TRBD1 (6 bases). Germline-derived CDR1 and CDR2 are LNHDA and SQIVND (reference sequence). V shed 5 bases and J shed 4 bases, with 15 bases lying between them. CDR3 length: 15 residues. CDR3 in DNA: TGTGCCAGTAGTTGGCGCCGGGACAAGAATCAGCCCCAGCATTTT. This encodes CASSWRRDKNQPQHF.